The entry below describes one T cell receptor (beta chain). What it recognizes is unknown. The sample comes from a study of OX40 agonist ivuxolimab in advanced cancers. On the study more broadly: As their treatment, patients were administered ivuxolimab, an agonistic anti-OX40 (CD134) antibody.

Study-wide findings and caveats: In the 0.1 to 3.0 mg/kg range, CD4+ and CD8+ blood T cells had expanded clonally by week 6. Part of the nonresponder group also had normalized T-cell clonal expansion that was low.

CDR1 and CDR2 from the germline V gene are SGHAT and FQNNGV. The V end lost 6 bases, the J end lost 0 bases, and 13 bases lay between the germline ends. The CDR3 contains 15 residues. This table comes from immunoSEQ multiplex PCR, and its TCRdb copy is limited to in-frame clones, with some not included. Here the sample spans fewer than 90,000 clones, 89% being singletons. This chain joins TRBV11-2 and TRBJ2-3, with D perhaps TRBD1 (5 bases). The sequencing used CD4+ or CD8+ T cells sorted from blood, collected in a trial of the OX40 agonist ivuxolimab. The receptor comes from an adult with an advanced solid tumor such as melanoma, head and neck, liver or kidney cancer. CDR3 nucleotide sequence: TGTGCCAGCAGTCCCGCTGGGGCTAGCACAGATACGCAGTATTTT. Its protein is CASSPAGASTDTQYF. The whole variable domain, filled in from reference TRBV11-2 and TRBJ2-3, reads EAGVAQSPRYKIIEKRQSVAFWCNPISGHATLYWYQQILGQGPKLLIQFQNNGVVDDSQLPKDRFSAERLKGVDSTLKIQPAKLEDSAVYLCASSPAGASTDTQYFGPGTRLTVL.